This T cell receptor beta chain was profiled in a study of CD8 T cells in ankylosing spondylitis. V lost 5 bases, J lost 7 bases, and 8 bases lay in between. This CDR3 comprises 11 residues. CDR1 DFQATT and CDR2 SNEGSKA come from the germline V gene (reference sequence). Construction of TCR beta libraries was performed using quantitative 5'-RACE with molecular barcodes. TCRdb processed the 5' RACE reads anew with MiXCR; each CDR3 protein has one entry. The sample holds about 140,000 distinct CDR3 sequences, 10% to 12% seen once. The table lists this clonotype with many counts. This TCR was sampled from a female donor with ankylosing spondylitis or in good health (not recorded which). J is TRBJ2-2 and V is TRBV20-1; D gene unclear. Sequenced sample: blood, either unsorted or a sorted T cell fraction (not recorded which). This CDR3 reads CSALSFGELFF. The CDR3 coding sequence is TGCAGTGCTCTATCCTTCGGGGAGCTGTTTTTT.